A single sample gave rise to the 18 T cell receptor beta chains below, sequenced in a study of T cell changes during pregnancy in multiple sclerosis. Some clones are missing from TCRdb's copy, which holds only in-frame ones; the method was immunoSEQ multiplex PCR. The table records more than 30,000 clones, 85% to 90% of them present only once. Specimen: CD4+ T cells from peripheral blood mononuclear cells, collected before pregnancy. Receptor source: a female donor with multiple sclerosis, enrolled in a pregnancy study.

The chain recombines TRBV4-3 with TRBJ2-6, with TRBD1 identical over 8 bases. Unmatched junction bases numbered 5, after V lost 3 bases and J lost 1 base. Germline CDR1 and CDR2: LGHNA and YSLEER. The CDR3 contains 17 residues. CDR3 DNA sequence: TGCGCCAGCAGCCAGGGCAGGGGGCGGTCTGGGGCCAACGTCCTGACTTTC. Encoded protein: CASSQGRGRSGANVLTF.

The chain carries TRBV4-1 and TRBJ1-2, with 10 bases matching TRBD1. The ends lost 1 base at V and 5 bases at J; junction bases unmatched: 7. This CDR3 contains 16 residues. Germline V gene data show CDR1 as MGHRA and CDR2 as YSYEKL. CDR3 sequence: CASSQAGTGEGYGYTF. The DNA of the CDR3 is TGCGCCAGCAGCCAAGCCGGGACAGGGGAGGGATATGGCTACACCTTC.

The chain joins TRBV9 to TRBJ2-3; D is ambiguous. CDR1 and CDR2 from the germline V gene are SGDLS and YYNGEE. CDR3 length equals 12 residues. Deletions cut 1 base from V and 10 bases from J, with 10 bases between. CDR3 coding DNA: TGTGCCAGCAGCGTATCTCAGGCTCCGCAGTATTTT. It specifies CASSVSQAPQYF.

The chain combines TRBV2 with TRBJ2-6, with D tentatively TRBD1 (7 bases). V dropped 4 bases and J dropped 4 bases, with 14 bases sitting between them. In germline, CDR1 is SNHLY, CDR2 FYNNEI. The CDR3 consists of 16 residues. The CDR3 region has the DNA TGTGCCAGCAGTGCAGGAGGGGGCCACGGGGCCAACGTCCTGACTTTC. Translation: CASSAGGGHGANVLTF.

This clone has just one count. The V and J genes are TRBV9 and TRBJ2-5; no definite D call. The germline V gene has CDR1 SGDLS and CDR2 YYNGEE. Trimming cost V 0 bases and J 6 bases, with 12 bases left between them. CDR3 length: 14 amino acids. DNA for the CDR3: TGTGCCAGCAGCGTAGGGTACTTCGCTCAGACCCAGTACTTC. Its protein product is CASSVGYFAQTQYF. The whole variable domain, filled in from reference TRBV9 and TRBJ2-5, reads DSGVTQTPKHLITATGQRVTLRCSPRSGDLSVYWYQQSLDQGLQFLIQYYNGEERAKGNILERFSAQQFPDLHSELNLSSLELGDSALYFCASSVGYFAQTQYFGPGTRLLVL.

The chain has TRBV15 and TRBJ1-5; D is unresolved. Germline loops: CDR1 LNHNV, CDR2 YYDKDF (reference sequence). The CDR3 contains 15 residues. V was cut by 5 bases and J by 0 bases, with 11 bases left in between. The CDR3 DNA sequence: TGTGCCACCAGCGCGACATATAATAGCAATCAGCCCCAGCATTTT. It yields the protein CATSATYNSNQPQHF.

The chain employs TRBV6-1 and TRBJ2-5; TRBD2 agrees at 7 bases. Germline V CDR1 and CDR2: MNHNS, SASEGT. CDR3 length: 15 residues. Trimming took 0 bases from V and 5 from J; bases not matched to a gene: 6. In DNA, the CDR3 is TGTGCCAGCAGTGAAGCGCAGGGAGGGGCCGAGACCCAGTACTTC. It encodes CASSEAQGGAETQYF.

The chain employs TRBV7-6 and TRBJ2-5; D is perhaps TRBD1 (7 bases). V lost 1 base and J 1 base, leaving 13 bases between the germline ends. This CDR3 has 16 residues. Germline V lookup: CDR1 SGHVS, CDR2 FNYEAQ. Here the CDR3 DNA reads TGTGCCAGCAGCTTAGGGATCAGGGGGGCCCAAGAGACCCAGTACTTC. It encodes CASSLGIRGAQETQYF.

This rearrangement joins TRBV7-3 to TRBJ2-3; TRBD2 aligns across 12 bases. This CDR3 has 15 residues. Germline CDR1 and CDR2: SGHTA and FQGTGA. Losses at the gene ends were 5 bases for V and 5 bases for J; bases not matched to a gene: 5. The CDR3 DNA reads TGTGCCAGCAGCCTGGGGACTAGCGGGCAAGATACGCAGTATTTT. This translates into CASSLGTSGQDTQYF. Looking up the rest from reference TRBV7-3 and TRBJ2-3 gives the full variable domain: GAGVSQTPSNKVTEKGKYVELRCDPISGHTALYWYRQSLGQGPEFLIYFQGTGAADDSGLPNDRFFAVRPEGSVSTLKIQRTERGDSAVYLCASSLGTSGQDTQYFGPGTRLTVL.

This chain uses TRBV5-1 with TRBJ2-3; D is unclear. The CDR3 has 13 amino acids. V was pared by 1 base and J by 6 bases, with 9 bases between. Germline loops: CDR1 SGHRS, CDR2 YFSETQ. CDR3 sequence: CASSLLSEDTQYF. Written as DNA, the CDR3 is TGCGCCAGCAGCTTGCTGTCCGAGGATACGCAGTATTTT.

The CDR3 DNA reads as TGTGCCAGCAGTTACGGGACAGGGGTTGTCAACTATGGCTACACCTTC. This encodes CASSYGTGVVNYGYTF. This chain uses TRBV6-6 with TRBJ1-2; 10 nucleotides agree with TRBD1. This CDR3 is 16 amino acids long. The germline gives CDR1 MNHNY, CDR2 SVGAGI (reference sequence). V lost 2 bases to trimming and J lost 2 bases; unmatched junction nucleotides: 5.

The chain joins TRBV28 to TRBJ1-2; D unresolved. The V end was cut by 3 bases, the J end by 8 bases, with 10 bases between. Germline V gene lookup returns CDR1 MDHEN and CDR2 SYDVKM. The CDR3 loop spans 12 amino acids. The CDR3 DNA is TGTGCCAGCAGTTTCATGGGAGGCGGCTACACCTTC. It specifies CASSFMGGGYTF.

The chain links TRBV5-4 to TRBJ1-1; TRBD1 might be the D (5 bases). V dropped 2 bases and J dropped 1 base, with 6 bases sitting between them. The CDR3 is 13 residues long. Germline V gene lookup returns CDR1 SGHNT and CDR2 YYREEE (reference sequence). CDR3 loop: CASSFQGNTEAFF. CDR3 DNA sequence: TGTGCCAGCAGCTTTCAGGGGAACACTGAAGCTTTCTTT.

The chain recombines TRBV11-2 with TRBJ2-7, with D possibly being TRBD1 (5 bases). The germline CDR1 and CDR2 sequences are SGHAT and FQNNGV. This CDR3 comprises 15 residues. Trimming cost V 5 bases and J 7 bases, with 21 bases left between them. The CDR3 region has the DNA TGTGCCAGCAGCCGATGGTTCCAGGGCTCTAGGGAGCAGTACTTC. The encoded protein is CASSRWFQGSREQYF.

This chain's CDR3 is CASSTDPPGYYGYTF. The CDR3 DNA is TGTGCCAGTAGTACCGACCCCCCGGGGTACTATGGCTACACCTTC. The gene calls are TRBV19 and TRBJ1-2, with D unresolved. V was shortened by 4 bases and J by 3 bases, with 15 bases between the two germline ends. The CDR3 extends over 15 amino acids. Germline V gene sequence: CDR1 LNHDA, CDR2 SQIVND (reference sequence).

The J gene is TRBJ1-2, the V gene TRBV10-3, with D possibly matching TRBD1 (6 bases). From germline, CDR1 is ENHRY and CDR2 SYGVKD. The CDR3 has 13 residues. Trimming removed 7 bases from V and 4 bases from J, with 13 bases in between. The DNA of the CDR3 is TGTGCCATCAATCTGACAGGTTTCTATGGCTACACCTTC. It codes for CAINLTGFYGYTF.

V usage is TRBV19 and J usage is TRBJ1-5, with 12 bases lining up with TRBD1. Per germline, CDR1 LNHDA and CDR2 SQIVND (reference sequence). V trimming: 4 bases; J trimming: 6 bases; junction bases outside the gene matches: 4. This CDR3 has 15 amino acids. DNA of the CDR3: TGTGCCAGTAGTAGGGACAGGGGGCGAGGTCAGCCCCAGCATTTT. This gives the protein CASSRDRGRGQPQHF. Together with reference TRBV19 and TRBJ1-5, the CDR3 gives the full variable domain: DGGITQSPKYLFRKEGQNVTLSCEQNLNHDAMYWYRQDPGQGLRLIYYSQIVNDFQKGDIAEGYSVSREKKESFPLTVTSAQKNPTAFYLCASSRDRGRGQPQHFGDGTRLSIL.

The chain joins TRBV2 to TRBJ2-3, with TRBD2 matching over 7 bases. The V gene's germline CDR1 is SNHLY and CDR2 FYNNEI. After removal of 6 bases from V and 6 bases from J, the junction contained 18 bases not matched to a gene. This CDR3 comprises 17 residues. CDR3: CASREQEGSGLSDTQYF. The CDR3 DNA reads TGTGCCAGCAGGGAGCAGGAGGGTAGCGGGCTATCGGATACGCAGTATTTT.